This T cell receptor beta chain was profiled in a study of blood T cell repertoires in COVID-19 (dated by TCRdb to between 2020 and 2021). Broadly, across the study: The collaborator samples originated in the United States, Italy and Spain and spanned the acute and convalescent phases of COVID-19. The material from the prospective study consisted of cDNA or gDNA derived from T cells, B-cell-depleted T cells, or PBMCs. Subjects who had been exposed to COVID-19, were actively infected with it, or had recovered from it provided the deeply sampled blood TCRbeta repertoires that made up the dataset. The repertoires were released in a freely available public database intended as a resource for research on the immune response to SARS-CoV-2. Samples came from the ongoing ImmuneRACE study (first 160 participants) plus 1,254 subjects from 6 global collaborators. The sample metadata nearly always contained a de-identified subject ID, COVID-19 status, age in years and sex. HLA class I and class II types, where available, came from metadata supplied by the sample provider rather than from assay-based typing.

A remark on this clone: The target of this receptor is not known. Per-base quality was not reported, and no clone a single base away is much larger than it.

Clipping removes 4 bases from V and 3 bases from J, with 10 as the unmatched junction base count. The germline V gene (reference sequence) supplies CDR1 LGHDT and CDR2 YNNKEL. Counted from cysteine to phenylalanine, this CDR3 has 19 amino acids. Solely the CDR3 DNA is kept, with 57 bases framed from the first base. Beyond this particular receptor, the publication reports: The amount of clinical and demographic metadata varied by source and participant and was provided uncurated.

TCRbeta CDR3 regions were amplified from genomic DNA by means of the immunoSEQ Assay, a bias-controlled multiplex PCR. Processing in the source paper ran as follows. Nucleated cell counts per sample were estimated from amplification of reference gene primers within the assay. Sequence reads were collapsed and filtered to measure the absolute abundance of every unique TCRbeta CDR3 rearrangement. Productive Simpson clonality was computed per sample as the square root of Simpson's diversity index over productive rearrangements. TCRdb's version of the immuneACCESS table is confined to in-frame rearrangements and falls short of the full clone set. An unresolved V gene accounts for under half of the shortfall where checked; the remainder is of unknown origin. For V, J and clone size, that table is used; D and trimming come from the DNA. This sample is represented by some 270,000 clones; roughly 83% of them were singletons. The ten largest clones take up 5.5% to 6.5% of the sample.

In Seattle, one collaborating source enrolled patients while the infection was active and tracked those patients longitudinally over the course of disease. Whole blood was collected in K2EDTA tubes by collaborating institutions according to the institutions' own protocols. For TCRbeta analysis, collaborators shipped samples in one of three forms: frozen whole blood, isolated PBMCs, or DNA extracted from either of those sample types. The specimen was peripheral blood. The chain is encoded by TRBV3-1 (or the pseudogene TRBV3-2) joined to TRBJ2-4, with 15 bases in between that match TRBD2. The receptor was isolated from a woman over 75 with COVID-19, enrolled during active disease. The CDR3 region has the sequence CASSRKGLAGGQGKNIQYF. Here is the DNA: TGTGCCAGCAGCCGAAAAGGACTAGCGGGGGGGCAGGGCAAAAACATTCAGTACTTC.